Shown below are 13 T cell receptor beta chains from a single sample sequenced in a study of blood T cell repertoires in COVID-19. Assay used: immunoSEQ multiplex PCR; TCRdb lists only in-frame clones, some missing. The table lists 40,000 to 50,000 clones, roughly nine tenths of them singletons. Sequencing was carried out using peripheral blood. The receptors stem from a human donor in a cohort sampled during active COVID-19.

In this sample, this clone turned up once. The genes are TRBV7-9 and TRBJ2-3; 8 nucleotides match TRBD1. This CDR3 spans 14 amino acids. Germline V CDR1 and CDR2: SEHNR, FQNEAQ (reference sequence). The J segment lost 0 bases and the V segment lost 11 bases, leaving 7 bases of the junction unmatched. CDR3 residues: CASSGTGSTDTQYF. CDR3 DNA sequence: TGTGCCTCATCCGGGACAGGTAGCACAGATACGCAGTATTTT.

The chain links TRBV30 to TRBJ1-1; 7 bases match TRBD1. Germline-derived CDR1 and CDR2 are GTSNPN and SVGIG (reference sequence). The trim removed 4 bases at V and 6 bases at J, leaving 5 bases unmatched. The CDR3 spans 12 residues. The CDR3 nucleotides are TGTGCCTGGACTCGGGGACAGTCTGAAGCTTTCTTT. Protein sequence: CAWTRGQSEAFF.

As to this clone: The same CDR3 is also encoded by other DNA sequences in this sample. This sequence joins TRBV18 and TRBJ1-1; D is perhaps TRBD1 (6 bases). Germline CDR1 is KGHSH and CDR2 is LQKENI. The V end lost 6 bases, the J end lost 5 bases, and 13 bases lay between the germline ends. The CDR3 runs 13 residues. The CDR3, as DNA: TGTGCCAGCTCGGGACATGAAGCGACTGAAGCTTTCTTT. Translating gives CASSGHEATEAFF.

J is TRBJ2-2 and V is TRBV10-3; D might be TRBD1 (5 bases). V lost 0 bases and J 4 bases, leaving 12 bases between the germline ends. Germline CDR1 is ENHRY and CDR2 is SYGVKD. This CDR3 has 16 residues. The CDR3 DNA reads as TGTGCCATCAGTGAGTCGAACAGGCGGAGCACCGGGGAGCTGTTTTTT. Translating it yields CAISESNRRSTGELFF.

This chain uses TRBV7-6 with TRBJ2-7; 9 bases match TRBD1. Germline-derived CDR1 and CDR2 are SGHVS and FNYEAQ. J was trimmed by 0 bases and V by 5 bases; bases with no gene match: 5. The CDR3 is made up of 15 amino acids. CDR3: CASSQAQGASYEQYF. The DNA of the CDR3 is TGTGCCAGCAGCCAGGCACAGGGGGCCTCCTACGAGCAGTACTTC.

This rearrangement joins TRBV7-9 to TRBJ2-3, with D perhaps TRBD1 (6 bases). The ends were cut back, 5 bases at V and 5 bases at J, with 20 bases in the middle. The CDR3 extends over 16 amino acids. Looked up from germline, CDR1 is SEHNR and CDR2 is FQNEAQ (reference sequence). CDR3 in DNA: TGTGCCAGCAGCCGGAGTGGGGGCGGGCTGGGAGATACGCAGTATTTT. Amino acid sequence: CASSRSGGGLGDTQYF.

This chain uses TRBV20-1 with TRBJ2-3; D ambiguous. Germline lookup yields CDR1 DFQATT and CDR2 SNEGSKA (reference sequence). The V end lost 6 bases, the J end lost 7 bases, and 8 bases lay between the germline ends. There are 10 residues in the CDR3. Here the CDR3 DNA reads TGCAGTGCCTTGCGTAATACGCAGTATTTT. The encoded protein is CSALRNTQYF.

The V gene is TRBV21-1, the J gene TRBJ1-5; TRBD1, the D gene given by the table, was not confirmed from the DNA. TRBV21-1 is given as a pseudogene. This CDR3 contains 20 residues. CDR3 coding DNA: TGTGCCAGCAGCCAAAGCCCCTCTCAGGGAAACAAAAGCCCAAATCAGCCCCAGCATTTT. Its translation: CASSQSPSQGNKSPNQPQHF.

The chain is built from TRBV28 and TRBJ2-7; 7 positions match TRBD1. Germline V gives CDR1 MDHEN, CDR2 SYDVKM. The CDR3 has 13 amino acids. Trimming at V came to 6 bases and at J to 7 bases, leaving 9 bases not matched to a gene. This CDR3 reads CASRGQSRGEQYF. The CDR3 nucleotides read TGTGCCAGCAGGGGACAGTCCAGGGGGGAGCAGTACTTC.

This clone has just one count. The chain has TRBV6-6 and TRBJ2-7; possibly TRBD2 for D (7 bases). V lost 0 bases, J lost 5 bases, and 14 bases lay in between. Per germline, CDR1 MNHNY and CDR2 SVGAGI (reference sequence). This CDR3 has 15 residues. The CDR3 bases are TGTGCCAGCAGTTACTCGGCGGGGGCCGGGGACGAGCAGTACTTC. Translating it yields CASSYSAGAGDEQYF.

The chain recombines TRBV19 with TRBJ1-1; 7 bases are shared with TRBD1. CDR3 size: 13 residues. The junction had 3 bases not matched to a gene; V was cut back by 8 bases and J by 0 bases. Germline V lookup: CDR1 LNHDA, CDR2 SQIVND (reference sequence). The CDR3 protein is CASHDRVNTEAFF. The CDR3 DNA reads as TGTGCCAGTCACGACAGGGTGAACACTGAAGCTTTCTTT.

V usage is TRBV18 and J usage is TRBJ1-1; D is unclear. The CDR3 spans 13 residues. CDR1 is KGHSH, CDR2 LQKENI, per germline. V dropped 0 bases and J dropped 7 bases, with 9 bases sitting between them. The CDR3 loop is CASSPPSQREAFF. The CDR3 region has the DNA TGTGCCAGCTCACCACCGTCACAACGTGAAGCTTTCTTT.

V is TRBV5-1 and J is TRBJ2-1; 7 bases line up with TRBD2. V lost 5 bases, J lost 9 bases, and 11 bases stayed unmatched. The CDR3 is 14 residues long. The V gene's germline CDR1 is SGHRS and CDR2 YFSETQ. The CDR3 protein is CASRGGDYSVEQFF. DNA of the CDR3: TGCGCCAGCAGGGGAGGGGACTACAGTGTTGAGCAGTTCTTC.